The TCR beta chain described here comes from a study of response to subunit inactivated influenza vaccine (dated by TCRdb to 2016 to 2019). Regarding the study in general: Deep quantitative profiling of the T cell receptor repertoire was used in the study to follow responses to a trivalent subunit inactivated influenza vaccine. What the work shows at the level of the full study, not this receptor alone: According to the authors, only a limited number of new T cells may be recruited by each seasonal influenza vaccination.

Library preparation employed RT-PCR. Reads for this sample came from an Illumina HiSeq 2500. The public reads were quality trimmed at Q25 with fastp and then assembled into clones with MiXCR by TCRdb, keeping productive beta chains. Rows with one shared CDR3 protein collapse into an entry with the most common genes and DNA. In this sample the table shows hundreds of thousands of distinct CDR3 sequences, roughly 12% of which occur a single time. The ten largest clones capture approximately 11% of the sample. Worth noting for this clonotype: Its target antigen remains unknown. The record has no base qualities; no much larger clone is one base away.

This same sample was also part of a study on T cells expressing NK-cell markers. As the second publication notes: 5'RACE template switching, by which a universal primer site and unique molecular identifiers were added, was used to make TCR beta cDNA libraries. TCR beta-chain repertoires were profiled in sorted CD3+CD56+NKG2C+, CD3+CD56+NKG2C- and CD3+CD56-NKG2C+ T-cell subsets from several donors. Of the eight sequenced donors, seven were found to be HCMV-seropositive and one was found to be HCMV-seronegative. In several experiments an anti-gammadeltaTCR antibody was added to restrict sorting to alphabetaTCR-expressing T cells. In over 5 donors, the dominant CD3+CD56+NKG2C+ clonotypes were among the top 10 CD8+ clonotypes and accounted for roughly 1.0-8% of CD8+ T cells. Those dominant clonotypes were again the most abundant among CD3+CD56-NKG2C+ cells in several donors, at roughly 25-60.1%. Whether the expanded NKG2C-expressing T cell clones were specific for HCMV antigens remained unclear. Randomly selected healthy volunteers, three men and five women, were used as the eight sequenced donors. HCMV-specific IgG was detected in serum with a commercial ELISA kit to determine HCMV serostatus. Peripheral blood mononuclear cells were isolated from blood by Ficoll density gradient centrifugation. Bulk peripheral blood T-cell repertoires were additionally sequenced from unsorted PBMC for six donors. Synthesis of cDNA was primed from the TCR beta constant segment and was followed by two consecutive PCR amplification steps. Libraries were sequenced as 2 x 150 bp reads on Illumina HiSeq 2000/2500, MiSeq or NextSeq. MIGEC was used to demultiplex reads and group reads by UMI, and MiTCR was used to assemble and quantify clonotypes. To exclude erroneous sequences, any TCR cDNA sequence not supported by at least two reads was discarded. The tcR package was used for downstream repertoire analysis, with clonotypes matched between fractions based on CDR3 nucleotide sequence plus V segment. VDJmatch was used to annotate antigen specificity against VDJdb, with one amino acid substitution in CDR3 permitted.

Here the sequenced sample was PBMCs from blood, taken on the day of vaccination. This sequence originates from a man aged 50 to 60 who received an inactivated influenza vaccine. Donor details come from another sample of the same person, matched by shared clones.

CDR3 sequence: CASSDPAGANLNEQFF. The sequenced DNA: TGCGCCAGCAGTGATCCTGCAGGGGCTAATCTTAATGAGCAGTTCTTC. The chain is encoded by TRBV10-1 joined to TRBJ2-1; TRBD1 might be the D gene, on 6 matching bases. Per the germline V gene (reference sequence), WNHNN is the CDR1 and SYGVQD is the CDR2. The CDR3 sequence holds 16 residues, the cysteine and phenylalanine included. The kept DNA is CDR3 alone, 48 bases in frame from the first base. Relative to germline, V is 3 bases shorter and J is 7 bases shorter, with 19 bases between their ends.